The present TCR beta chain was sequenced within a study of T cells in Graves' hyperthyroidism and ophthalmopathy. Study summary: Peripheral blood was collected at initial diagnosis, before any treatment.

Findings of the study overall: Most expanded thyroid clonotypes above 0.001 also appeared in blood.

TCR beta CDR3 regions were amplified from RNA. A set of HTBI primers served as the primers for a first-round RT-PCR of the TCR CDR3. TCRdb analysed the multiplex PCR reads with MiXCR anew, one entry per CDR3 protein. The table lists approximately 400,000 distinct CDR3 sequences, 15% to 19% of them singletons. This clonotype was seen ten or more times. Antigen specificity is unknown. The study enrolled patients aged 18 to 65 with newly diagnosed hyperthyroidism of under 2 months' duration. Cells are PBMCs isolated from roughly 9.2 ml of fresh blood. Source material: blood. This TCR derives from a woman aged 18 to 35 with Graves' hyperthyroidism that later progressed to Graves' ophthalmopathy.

The CDR3 DNA sequence: TGTGCCAGCAGCTTAAGGGAGGACACTGAAGCTTTCTTT. Translating it yields CASSLREDTEAFF. The chain has TRBV11-2 and TRBJ1-1, with D uncertain. This CDR3 is built from 13 residues. From germline, CDR1 is SGHAT and CDR2 FQNNGV. V was cut by 2 bases and J by 3 bases, with 7 bases left in between.